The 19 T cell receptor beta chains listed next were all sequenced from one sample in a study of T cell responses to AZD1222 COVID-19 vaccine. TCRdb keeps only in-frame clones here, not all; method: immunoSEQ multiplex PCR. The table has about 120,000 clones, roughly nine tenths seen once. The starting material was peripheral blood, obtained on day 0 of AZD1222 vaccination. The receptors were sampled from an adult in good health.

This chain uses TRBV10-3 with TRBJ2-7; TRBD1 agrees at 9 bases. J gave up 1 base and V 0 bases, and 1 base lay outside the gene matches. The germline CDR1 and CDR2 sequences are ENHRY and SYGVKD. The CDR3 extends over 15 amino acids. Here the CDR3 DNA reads TGTGCCATCAGTGAGTCTGGGACAGGGTCCTACGAGCAGTACTTC. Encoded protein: CAISESGTGSYEQYF.

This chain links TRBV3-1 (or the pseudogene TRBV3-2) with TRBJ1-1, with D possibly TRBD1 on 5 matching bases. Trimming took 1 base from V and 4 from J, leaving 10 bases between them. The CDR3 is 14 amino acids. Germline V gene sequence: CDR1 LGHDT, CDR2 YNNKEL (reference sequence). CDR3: CASSQAQRGTEAFF. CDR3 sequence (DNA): TGTGCCAGCAGCCAAGCCCAGAGGGGCACTGAAGCTTTCTTT.

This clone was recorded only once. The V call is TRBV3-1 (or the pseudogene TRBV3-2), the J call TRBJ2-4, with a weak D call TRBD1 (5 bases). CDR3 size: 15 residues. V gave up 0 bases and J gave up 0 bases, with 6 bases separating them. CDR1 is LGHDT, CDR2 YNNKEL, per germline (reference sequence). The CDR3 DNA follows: TGTGCCAGCAGCCAAGACAGGGTAGCCAAAAACATTCAGTACTTC. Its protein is CASSQDRVAKNIQYF.

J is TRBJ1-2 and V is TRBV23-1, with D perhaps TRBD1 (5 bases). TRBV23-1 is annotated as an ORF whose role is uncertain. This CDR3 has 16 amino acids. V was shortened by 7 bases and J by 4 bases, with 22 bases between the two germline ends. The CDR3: CASTPLAGGAPYGYTF. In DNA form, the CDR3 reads TGCGCCAGCACCCCCCTAGCCGGGGGAGCGCCCTATGGCTACACCTTC.

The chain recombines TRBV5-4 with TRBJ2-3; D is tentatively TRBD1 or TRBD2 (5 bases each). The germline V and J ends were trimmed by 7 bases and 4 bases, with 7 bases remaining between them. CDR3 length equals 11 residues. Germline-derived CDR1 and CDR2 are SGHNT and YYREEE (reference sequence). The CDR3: CASGGPDTQYF. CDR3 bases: TGTGCCAGCGGGGGTCCAGATACGCAGTATTTT.

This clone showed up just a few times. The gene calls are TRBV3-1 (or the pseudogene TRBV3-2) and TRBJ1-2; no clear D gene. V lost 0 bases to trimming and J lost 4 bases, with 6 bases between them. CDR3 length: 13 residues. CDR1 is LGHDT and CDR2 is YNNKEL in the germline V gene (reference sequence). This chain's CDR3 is CASSQEGPYGYTF. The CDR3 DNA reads TGTGCCAGCAGCCAAGAAGGACCCTATGGCTACACCTTC.

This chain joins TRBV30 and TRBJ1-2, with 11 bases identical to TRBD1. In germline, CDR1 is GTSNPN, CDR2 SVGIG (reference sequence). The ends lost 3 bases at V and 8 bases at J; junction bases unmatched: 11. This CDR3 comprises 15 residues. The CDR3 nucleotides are TGTGCCTGGAGGTTAAGGACAGGGGGCCCGGGAGGCTACACCTTC. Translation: CAWRLRTGGPGGYTF.

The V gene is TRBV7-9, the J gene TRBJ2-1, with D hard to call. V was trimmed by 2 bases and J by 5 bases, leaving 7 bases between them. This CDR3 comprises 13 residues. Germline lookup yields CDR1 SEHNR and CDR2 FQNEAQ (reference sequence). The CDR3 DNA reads TGTGCCAGCAGCTTATATCCGAACAATGAGCAGTTCTTC. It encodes CASSLYPNNEQFF.

CDR3 in DNA: TGTGCCAGCAGTTTGGGGGCGAGGGGCTACACCTTC. Translation gives CASSLGARGYTF. The chain employs TRBV12-3 or TRBV12-4 and TRBJ1-2, with D possibly being TRBD1 (6 bases). V lost 3 bases and J 8 bases, leaving 10 bases between the germline ends. The CDR3 is made up of 12 amino acids.

The chain's CDR3 is CASSNLLTRGYTF. The CDR3 nucleotides read TGTGCCAGCAGCAACCTTCTTACCCGGGGCTACACCTTC. J is TRBJ1-2 and V is TRBV5-6; D is unclear. The V and J ends lost 4 bases and 8 bases respectively, with 15 bases between them. Per germline, CDR1 SGHDT and CDR2 YYEEEE. CDR3 length: 13 residues.

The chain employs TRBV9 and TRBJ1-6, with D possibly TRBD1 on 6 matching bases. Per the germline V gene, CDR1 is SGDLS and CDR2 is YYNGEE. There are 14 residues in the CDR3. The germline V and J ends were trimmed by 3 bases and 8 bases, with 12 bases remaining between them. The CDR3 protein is CASSEEGVYSPLHF. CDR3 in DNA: TGTGCCAGCAGCGAGGAGGGGGTATATTCACCCCTCCACTTT.

CDR3 loop: CASSLFGGDSYEQYF. CDR3 nucleotides: TGTGCCAGCAGCTTATTCGGCGGGGACTCCTACGAGCAGTACTTC. The V and J genes are TRBV7-3 and TRBJ2-7, with TRBD2 as a possible D gene (6 bases). Trimming left V 2 bases short and J 0 bases short, with 11 bases between. Per the germline V gene, CDR1 is SGHTA and CDR2 is FQGTGA. The CDR3 consists of 15 residues.

The CDR3 DNA is TGCGCCAGCCACAGGGGGCAATTGGATGGCTACACCTTC. Translating gives CASHRGQLDGYTF. J is TRBJ1-2 and V is TRBV5-1, with 9 nucleotides matching TRBD1. Germline trimming cut 7 bases from V and 6 bases from J; bases unmatched to any gene: 7. CDR3 length: 13 residues. In germline, CDR1 is SGHRS, CDR2 YFSETQ.

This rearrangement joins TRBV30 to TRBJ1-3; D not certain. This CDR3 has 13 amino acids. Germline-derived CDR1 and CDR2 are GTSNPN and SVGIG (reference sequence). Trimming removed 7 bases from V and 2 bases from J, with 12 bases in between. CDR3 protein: CALNRETGNTIYF. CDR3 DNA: TGTGCCTTGAATCGGGAGACTGGAAACACCATATATTTT.

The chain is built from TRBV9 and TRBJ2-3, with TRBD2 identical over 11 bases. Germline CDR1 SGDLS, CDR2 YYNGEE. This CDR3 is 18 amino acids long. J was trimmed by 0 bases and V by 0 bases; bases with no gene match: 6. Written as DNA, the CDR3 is TGTGCCAGCAGCGTAGAGGAGGGACTAGCGGTGAGCACAGATACGCAGTATTTT. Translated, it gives CASSVEEGLAVSTDTQYF.

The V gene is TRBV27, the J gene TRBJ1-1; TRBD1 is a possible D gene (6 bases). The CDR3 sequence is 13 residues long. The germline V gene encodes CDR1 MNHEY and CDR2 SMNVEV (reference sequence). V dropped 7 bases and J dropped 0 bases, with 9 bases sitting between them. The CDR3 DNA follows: TGTGCCAGCAATGGGGGCATGAACACTGAAGCTTTCTTT. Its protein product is CASNGGMNTEAFF.

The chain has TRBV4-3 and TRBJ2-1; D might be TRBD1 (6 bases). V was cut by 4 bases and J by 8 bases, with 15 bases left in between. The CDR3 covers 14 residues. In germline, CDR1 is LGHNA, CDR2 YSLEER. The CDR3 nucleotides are TGCGCCAGCAGCCTGTACACAGGGATCGATGAGCAGTTCTTC. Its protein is CASSLYTGIDEQFF.

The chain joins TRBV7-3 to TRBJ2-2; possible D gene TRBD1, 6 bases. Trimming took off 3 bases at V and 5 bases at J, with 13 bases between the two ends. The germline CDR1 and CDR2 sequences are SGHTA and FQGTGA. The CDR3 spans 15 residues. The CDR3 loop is CASSFHQQGTGELFF. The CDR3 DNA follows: TGTGCCAGCAGCTTCCATCAACAGGGAACCGGGGAGCTGTTTTTT.

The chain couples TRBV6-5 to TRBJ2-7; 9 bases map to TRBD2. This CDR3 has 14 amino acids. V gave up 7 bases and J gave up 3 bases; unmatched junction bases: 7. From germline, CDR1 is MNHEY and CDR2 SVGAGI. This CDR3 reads CASTATSGYYEQYF. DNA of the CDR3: TGTGCCAGCACCGCGACTAGCGGTTACTACGAGCAGTACTTC.